The clone carrying this T cell receptor beta chain was observed a few times. The data derive from a study of cytotoxic CD8 clonotypes in ibrutinib-treated CLL. Germline CDR1 GTSNPN, CDR2 SVGIG (reference sequence). After removal of 1 base from V and 1 base from J, the junction contained 1 base not matched to a gene. The CDR3 consists of 14 residues. Only in-frame clones appear in the TCRdb table, and some are missing; sequencing was by immunoSEQ multiplex PCR. The data contain approximately 330,000 clones, more than 65% of them singletons. V gene TRBV30 combines with J gene TRBJ2-1, with 7 bases lining up with TRBD1. The receptor was isolated from a human donor with chronic lymphocytic leukemia. The starting material was PBMCs, obtained before ibrutinib treatment. CDR3 protein: CAWSADRSYNEQFF. As DNA, the CDR3 is TGTGCCTGGAGTGCGGACAGGTCCTACAATGAGCAGTTCTTC.